This entry features one TCR beta chain sequence. These data originate in a study of blood T cell repertoires in COVID-19. CDR1 and CDR2 (germline): LNHDA, SQIVND (reference sequence). Unmatched junction bases numbered 6, after V lost 0 bases and J lost 10 bases. This CDR3 comprises 15 residues. This table comes from immunoSEQ multiplex PCR, and its TCRdb copy is limited to in-frame clones, with some not included. The data hold about 62,000 clones, with 86% observed a single time. Sequencing was carried out using peripheral blood. This sequence originates from a woman of 80 years or more with acute or convalescent COVID-19. V usage is TRBV19 and J usage is TRBJ1-6; TRBD1 aligns across 7 bases. CDR3 loop: CASSIDWQGGSPLHF. The CDR3 bases are TGTGCCAGTAGTATAGATTGGCAGGGGGGCTCACCCCTCCACTTT.